This T cell receptor (beta chain) was obtained from a study of T cell responses to AZD1222 COVID-19 vaccine. Notes on the study in general: Repertoires were obtained only post-peak T cell response. Reports indicate that nearly half of spike-specific TCRs are directed at unmutated variant regions. Baseline seropositivity occurred in only six or seven AZD1222 recipients. Donors in the cohort were predominantly white British and more often female, and clonal diversity was possibly underestimated.

The method was immunoSEQ multiplex PCR; TCRdb's version includes in-frame clones alone and lacks a portion of them. Of roughly 150,000 clones detected, roughly 90% appear once; the ten largest clones hold roughly 3.5%. Concerning this clone: What it recognizes is unknown.

The CDR3 is 13 residues long. Germline values: CDR1 SGHNT, CDR2 YYREEE (reference sequence). J lost 3 bases, V lost 6 bases, and 5 bases had no gene match. The chain has TRBV5-4 and TRBJ1-1; 7 nucleotides match TRBD1. The TCR originated in an adult who received the AZD1222 COVID-19 vaccine. Sequences were derived from peripheral blood, sampled 28 days after the second AZD1222 dose. CDR3 loop: CASIKTGDTEAFF. CDR3 in DNA: TGTGCCAGCATCAAAACAGGGGACACTGAAGCTTTCTTT.